The rows below give T cell receptor beta chains drawn from one sample of a study of T-cell memory formation after mild COVID-19. TCRdb independently ran MiXCR on the 5' RACE reads; one entry per CDR3 protein. The table shows approximately 340,000 distinct CDR3 sequences, with about an eighth occurring only once. The sequenced sample was PBMCs or a T cell subset sorted from them (not recorded which). Receptors originate from a man between 18 and 35 years old who had mild COVID-19 (a few samples of this study predate the infection). Cell type and time point are not known. Both conserved end residues are part of each CDR3.

v_call	j_call	cdr3_aa
TRBV28	TRBJ2-5	CASSRTGSDQETQYF
TRBV7-9	TRBJ1-2	CASSATASYGYTF
TRBV6-5	TRBJ2-1	CASMGGGDHNEQFF
TRBV12-3/TRBV12-4	TRBJ1-4	CASTPGKKHEKLFF
TRBV11-2	TRBJ2-1	CASSSPVENNEQFF
TRBV27	TRBJ2-6	CASSFSISSSGANVLTF
TRBV7-9	TRBJ1-4	CASSPDGNEKLFF
TRBV6-5	TRBJ2-7	CASSYLGGYEQYF
TRBV12-5	TRBJ2-3	CASGLGLGSSTDTQYF
TRBV6-5	TRBJ1-1	CASSYARWDTEAFF
TRBV12-3/TRBV12-4	TRBJ1-4	CASSQQGFNEKLFF
TRBV3-1	TRBJ2-5	CASSQVRRGEETQYF
TRBV12-3/TRBV12-4	TRBJ2-4	CASSFSWAHNIQYF
TRBV29-1	TRBJ1-1	CSVEPRLRDTEAFF
TRBV7-2	TRBJ1-2	CASSPWARGGGYTF
TRBV6-2/TRBV6-3	TRBJ2-3	CASSYLTGREYF
TRBV7-3	TRBJ2-1	CASSSHGGTGTYNEQFF
TRBV6-2/TRBV6-3	TRBJ2-4	CASRSGTGANIQYF
TRBV7-9	TRBJ2-5	CASSQIGLGQEETQYF
TRBV5-6	TRBJ2-1	CASSLDGLDEQFF
TRBV19	TRBJ2-5	CASSMALAGLLETQYF
TRBV20-1	TRBJ2-7	CSARRSSYEQYF
TRBV12-3/TRBV12-4	TRBJ1-1	CATGWGGRETEAFF
TRBV15	TRBJ1-5	CATSTGVGQPQHF
TRBV6-6	TRBJ2-3	CASSYSAPADTQYF
TRBV18	TRBJ2-1	CASSARDEQFF
TRBV12-3/TRBV12-4	TRBJ1-1	CASSTGRQIEAFF
TRBV10-3	TRBJ2-3	CAIRLAGGTDTQYF
TRBV7-2	TRBJ2-5	CASSLGGTGEETQYF
TRBV11-2	TRBJ1-5	CASSLGGAGQPQHF
TRBV2	TRBJ1-2	CASMGAQGYTF
TRBV6-6	TRBJ2-3	CASAAGADIDTQYF
TRBV24-1	TRBJ2-1	CATSDPSGSGSYNEQFF
TRBV4-1	TRBJ1-1	CASSPGAVQTEAFF
TRBV18	TRBJ2-7	CASSPGMSSYEQYF
TRBV5-1	TRBJ2-1	CASSLEGAPDEQFF
TRBV7-9	TRBJ1-2	CASSLNDAGRWGYTF